One and the same sample provided the 16 T cell receptor beta chains below, sequenced in a study of blood T cell repertoires in COVID-19. TCRdb's table, derived via immunoSEQ multiplex PCR, lists solely in-frame clones and lacks some. In the table there are about 300,000 clones, over 70% of which are singletons. The sample taken for sequencing was peripheral blood. The receptors were sampled from a woman in her fifties or sixties with acute or convalescent COVID-19.

The chain couples TRBV21-1 to TRBJ2-7; the table calls TRBD1, which could not be checked here. TRBV21-1 is labeled a pseudogene. The CDR3 extends over 12 amino acids. CDR3 nucleotides: TGTGCCAGCGGGCAGGGGGCTTGGGAGCAGTACGTC. As protein: CASGQGAWEQYV.

With regard to this clone: Within the sample, other DNA sequences also encode this same CDR3. J is TRBJ1-2 and V is TRBV12-3 or TRBV12-4; D is unclear. With 5 bases removed from V and 8 bases from J, the gap between germline ends came to 12 bases. The CDR3 sequence is 12 residues long. CDR3 nucleotides: TGTGCCAGCAGTAGGACTTCCTACGGCTACACCTTC. Amino acids: CASSRTSYGYTF.

The chain uses TRBV20-1 and TRBJ2-7, with TRBD1 matching over 8 bases. J lost 4 bases, V lost 3 bases, and 5 bases had no gene match. The CDR3 is 13 residues long. Germline CDR1 is DFQATT and CDR2 is SNEGSKA (reference sequence). The DNA for the CDR3 is TGCAGTGCTAGTCCAGGGGGCTTATACGAGCAGTACTTC. Translation: CSASPGGLYEQYF.

The rearrangement joins TRBV27 to TRBJ1-2, with D hard to call. The CDR3 loop spans 13 amino acids. The V gene's germline CDR1 is MNHEY and CDR2 SMNVEV (reference sequence). The V gene lost 0 bases and the J gene lost 4 bases, with 6 bases spanning the gap. The CDR3 sequence: CASSLSPLYGYTF. DNA for the CDR3: TGTGCCAGCAGTTTATCCCCCCTCTATGGCTACACCTTC.

V and J are TRBV5-1 and TRBJ2-3; D is perhaps TRBD2 (6 bases). Germline V gene lookup returns CDR1 SGHRS and CDR2 YFSETQ. The V end lost 0 bases, the J end lost 2 bases, and 7 bases lay between the germline ends. This CDR3 contains 14 residues. The CDR3 sequence is CASSLGDFTDTQYF. CDR3 coding DNA: TGCGCCAGCAGCTTGGGGGACTTCACAGATACGCAGTATTTT.

V and J are TRBV3-1 (or the pseudogene TRBV3-2) and TRBJ1-2; the D gene is possibly TRBD1 (5 bases). V was pared by 0 bases and J by 2 bases, with 13 bases between. CDR1 and CDR2 (germline): LGHDT, YNNKEL (reference sequence). The CDR3 has 16 residues. The CDR3: CASSQDPRGSNYGYTF. CDR3 DNA: TGTGCCAGCAGCCAAGATCCAAGGGGATCCAACTATGGCTACACCTTC.

The gene calls are TRBV5-6 and TRBJ2-5, with 9 bases aligning to TRBD1. In germline, CDR1 is SGHDT, CDR2 YYEEEE. The CDR3 is 14 residues long. The J segment lost 9 bases and the V segment lost 0 bases, leaving 6 bases of the junction unmatched. The CDR3 is CASSLVGQGRAQYF. The CDR3 bases are TGTGCCAGCAGCTTGGTGGGACAGGGTCGGGCCCAGTACTTC.

This clone was recorded once. The J gene is TRBJ2-7, the V gene TRBV15; possible D gene TRBD2, 5 bases. V was clipped by 0 bases and J by 0 bases, with 12 bases between them. This CDR3 contains 16 residues. Germline assignment: CDR1 LNHNV and CDR2 YYDKDF (reference sequence). CDR3 amino acids: CATSRDGSSASYEQYF. For the CDR3, the DNA is TGTGCCACCAGCAGAGATGGGAGCAGCGCCTCCTACGAGCAGTACTTC.

The chain carries TRBV5-1 and TRBJ1-1; TRBD1 might be the D (5 bases). The V end lost 6 bases, the J end lost 1 base, and 13 bases lay between the germline ends. The germline CDR1 and CDR2 sequences are SGHRS and YFSETQ. This CDR3 is built from 14 residues. The CDR3 DNA sequence: TGCGCCAGCAACACTGTCCAGGGGAACACTGAAGCTTTCTTT. It codes for CASNTVQGNTEAFF.

The chain links TRBV5-8 to TRBJ1-1; 9 nucleotides align to TRBD1. Germline V gene sequence: CDR1 SGHTS, CDR2 YDEGEE. The CDR3 is 14 residues long. Trimming took 5 bases from V and 3 from J; bases not matched to a gene: 5. The CDR3 nucleotides read TGTGCCAGCAGGCAGGACAGGGGAGACACTGAAGCTTTCTTT. Translated: CASRQDRGDTEAFF. Supplemented by reference TRBV5-8 and TRBJ1-1, the full variable domain reads EAGVTQSPTHLIKTRGQQATLRCSPISGHTSVYWYQQALGLGLQFLLWYDEGEERNRGNFPPRFSGRQFPNYSSELNVNALELEDSALYLCASRQDRGDTEAFFGQGTRLTVV.

J is TRBJ2-2 and V is TRBV16, with D possibly TRBD1 on 6 matching bases. Germline V gene lookup returns CDR1 KGHSY and CDR2 FQNENV. The CDR3 is 15 residues long. Trimming took 5 bases from V and 4 from J, leaving 14 bases between them. The CDR3 DNA reads TGTGCCAGCAGCACAGCGGCAGGGGCCACCGGGGAGCTGTTTTTT. It encodes CASSTAAGATGELFF.

This clone showed up just a few times. The V and J genes are TRBV28 and TRBJ1-4, with D unresolved. V lost 4 bases and J 8 bases, leaving 14 bases between the germline ends. Germline V gene data show CDR1 as MDHEN and CDR2 as SYDVKM. The CDR3 covers 14 residues. The CDR3 loop is CASSWEGLREKLFF. In DNA form, the CDR3 reads TGTGCCAGCAGTTGGGAGGGCTTACGGGAAAAACTGTTTTTT.

The chain uses TRBV7-9 and TRBJ1-3; possibly TRBD1 for D (5 bases). CDR1 and CDR2 from the germline V gene are SEHNR and FQNEAQ (reference sequence). V dropped 6 bases and J dropped 4 bases, with 13 bases sitting between them. The CDR3 covers 14 residues. Here the CDR3 DNA reads TGTGCCAGCAGTGCCAGGGCGACGGGAAACACCATATATTTT. It specifies CASSARATGNTIYF.

This clone was observed a single time. This rearrangement joins TRBV20-1 to TRBJ1-1; D call uncertain. V was cut by 5 bases and J by 8 bases, with 12 bases left in between. CDR3 size: 11 residues. The germline V gene has CDR1 DFQATT and CDR2 SNEGSKA (reference sequence). DNA of the CDR3: TGCAGTGCTTCTGGAGGTCAGGAAGCTTTCTTT. Translated: CSASGGQEAFF.

The chain combines TRBV2 with TRBJ2-2; possibly TRBD1 for D (6 bases). V was shortened by 6 bases and J by 5 bases, with 16 bases between the two germline ends. Germline V lookup: CDR1 SNHLY, CDR2 FYNNEI. The CDR3 totals 15 residues. The CDR3 DNA reads TGTGCCAGCAGCGAACAGGGAAGTCGGACCGGGGAGCTGTTTTTT. Protein product: CASSEQGSRTGELFF.

The chain has TRBV29-1 and TRBJ1-2, with a possible D match to TRBD1 (6 bases). V lost 8 bases and J lost 8, with 15 bases in between. The CDR3 loop spans 11 amino acids. The germline CDR1 and CDR2 sequences are SQVTM and ANQGSEA. This CDR3 reads CSPGTPGGYTF. Written as DNA, the CDR3 is TGCAGCCCCGGGACACCTGGGGGCTACACCTTC.